The clone carrying this T cell receptor (beta chain) was seen more than once but under ten times. V was shortened by 4 bases and J by 4 bases, with 14 bases between the two germline ends. The germline gives CDR1 GTSNPN, CDR2 SVGIG (reference sequence). The CDR3 length is 15 residues. This sample stems from a study of T cell responses to AZD1222 COVID-19 vaccine. Method: immunoSEQ multiplex PCR; TCRdb's copy keeps in-frame clones and lacks some. The sample has about 120,000 clones, around 85% seen once. J is TRBJ1-6 and V is TRBV30; tentatively, D is TRBD1 (6 bases). The material sequenced was peripheral blood, taken on day 0 of AZD1222 vaccination. The TCR comes from an adult in good health. CDR3 sequence reads: CAWKRGAVYNSPLHF. As DNA, the CDR3 is TGTGCCTGGAAGAGGGGGGCAGTTTATAATTCACCCCTCCACTTT.